The next 30 T cell receptor beta chains were all read from a single sample in a study of CD8+ T cells in alopecia areata. The authors extracted RNA and reverse transcribed it into cDNA as the sequencing template. Profiling relied on immunoSEQ multiplex PCR, and the TCRdb table lists in-frame clones only, not all of them. The sample has about 210,000 clones; 55% to 70% are singletons. The treatment here: oral pan-JAK inhibitor, 5-10 mg twice daily. This specimen consisted of CD4+ T cells sorted from blood, obtained at week 4, from a patient treated with tofacitinib. The source is a human donor with alopecia areata.

V usage is TRBV7-9 and J usage is TRBJ1-1; no firm D call. The CDR3 covers 13 residues. Germline CDR1 SEHNR, CDR2 FQNEAQ (reference sequence). With 3 bases removed from V and 6 bases from J, the gap between germline ends came to 11 bases. The CDR3 region is CASSFGVGAEAFF. The CDR3 DNA reads as TGTGCCAGCAGCTTCGGGGTAGGAGCTGAAGCTTTCTTT.

The chain has TRBV10-3 and TRBJ2-5; D gene unclear. Trimming took 10 bases from V and 4 from J, leaving 19 bases between them. This CDR3 region has 14 residues. The germline gives CDR1 ENHRY, CDR2 SYGVKD. CDR3 protein: CATTRNGEVETQYF. The CDR3 DNA reads as TGTGCCACTACCCGGAACGGTGAGGTAGAGACCCAGTACTTC.

The chain joins TRBV19 to TRBJ1-1; the D is unclear. From germline, CDR1 is LNHDA and CDR2 SQIVND (reference sequence). V was pared by 5 bases and J by 3 bases, with 7 bases between. The CDR3 has 12 residues. DNA of the CDR3: TGTGCCAGTAGTTTACAGTACACTGAAGCTTTCTTT. It codes for CASSLQYTEAFF. The full variable domain, in which reference TRBV19 and TRBJ1-1 provide the parts outside the CDR3, is DGGITQSPKYLFRKEGQNVTLSCEQNLNHDAMYWYRQDPGQGLRLIYYSQIVNDFQKGDIAEGYSVSREKKESFPLTVTSAQKNPTAFYLCASSLQYTEAFFGQGTRLTVV.

V gene TRBV7-9 combines with J gene TRBJ2-5; TRBD1 is a possible D gene (6 bases). Germline V gene lookup returns CDR1 SEHNR and CDR2 FQNEAQ (reference sequence). This CDR3 spans 15 amino acids. Between the trimmed V and J ends, which lost 5 bases and 1 base, there was a span of 14 bases. DNA for the CDR3: TGTGCCAGCAGCATTGACGGACAGCGCCAAGAGACCCAGTACTTC. As protein: CASSIDGQRQETQYF.

The J gene is TRBJ2-1, the V gene TRBV4-2; 14 bases are shared with TRBD2. Germline V gene data show CDR1 as LGHNA and CDR2 as YNFKEQ. Trimming removed 1 base from V and 1 base from J; junction bases left unmatched: 0. CDR3 length equals 17 residues. The CDR3 coding sequence is TGTGCCAGCAGCCAAGGACTAGCGGGGGGGTCCTACAATGAGCAGTTCTTC. It codes for CASSQGLAGGSYNEQFF.

This chain uses TRBV5-6 with TRBJ2-3; 7 nucleotides align to TRBD1. The V gene end was trimmed by 4 bases and the J gene end by 0 bases; junction bases not matched to a gene: 8. CDR3 length equals 16 residues. Germline V gene sequence: CDR1 SGHDT, CDR2 YYEEEE. The CDR3 nucleotides read TGTGCCAGCAGCCTCAAGACAGGGCTTAGCACAGATACGCAGTATTTT. This gives the protein CASSLKTGLSTDTQYF. The variable domain in full, with the rest retrieved from reference TRBV5-6 and TRBJ2-3, is DAGVTQSPTHLIKTRGQQVTLRCSPKSGHDTVSWYQQALGQGPQFIFQYYEEEERQRGNFPDRFSGHQFPNYSSELNVNALLLGDSALYLCASSLKTGLSTDTQYFGPGTRLTVL.

This clone was counted only a few times. CDR3 DNA sequence: TGTGCCAGCAGCCGACAGGAGGGAAACACCATATATTTT. It is translated as CASSRQEGNTIYF. The V call is TRBV7-9, the J call TRBJ1-3; maybe TRBD1 (6 bases). Germline assignment: CDR1 SEHNR and CDR2 FQNEAQ (reference sequence). The CDR3 consists of 13 residues. V was clipped by 5 bases and J by 4 bases, with 9 bases between them.

The V gene is TRBV2, the J gene TRBJ2-3; TRBD2 might be the D (6 bases). The CDR3 has 16 amino acids. Germline V lookup: CDR1 SNHLY, CDR2 FYNNEI. The V end was cut by 5 bases, the J end by 6 bases, with 21 bases between. This CDR3 reads CASSMRGAPNGDTQYF. DNA of the CDR3: TGTGCCAGCAGTATGCGGGGCGCTCCAAACGGGGATACGCAGTATTTT. Full variable domain (outside the CDR3, taken from reference TRBV2 and TRBJ2-3): EPEVTQTPSHQVTQMGQEVILRCVPISNHLYFYWYRQILGQKVEFLVSFYNNEISEKSEIFDDQFSVERPDGSNFTLKIRSTKLEDSAMYFCASSMRGAPNGDTQYFGPGTRLTVL.

This clone appeared a few times. The CDR3 reads CASSDNSYEQYF. CDR3 sequence (DNA): TGTGCCAGCAGTGACAACTCCTACGAGCAGTACTTC. V and J are TRBV2 and TRBJ2-7; no clear D gene. The CDR3 runs to 12 residues. The germline gives CDR1 SNHLY, CDR2 FYNNEI. V was clipped by 3 bases and J by 0 bases, with 3 bases between them.

There are a few counts of this clone. V is TRBV7-8 and J is TRBJ2-7; no clear D. Germline CDR1 reads SGHVS; CDR2 reads FQNEAQ. The CDR3 has 13 amino acids. The V and J ends lost 3 bases and 0 bases respectively, with 6 bases between them. The CDR3 protein is CASSFGSSYEQYF. CDR3 sequence (DNA): TGTGCCAGCAGCTTTGGGTCCTCCTACGAGCAGTACTTC.

This chain links TRBV11-2 with TRBJ1-1; no reliable D call. CDR1 is SGHAT, CDR2 FQNNGV, per germline. This CDR3 spans 13 amino acids. V lost 0 bases, J lost 8 bases, and 10 bases lay in between. CDR3 in amino acids: CASSLEEAAEAFF. The CDR3 DNA follows: TGTGCCAGCAGCTTAGAGGAGGCAGCGGAAGCTTTCTTT. Looking up the rest from reference TRBV11-2 and TRBJ1-1 gives the full variable domain: EAGVAQSPRYKIIEKRQSVAFWCNPISGHATLYWYQQILGQGPKLLIQFQNNGVVDDSQLPKDRFSAERLKGVDSTLKIQPAKLEDSAVYLCASSLEEAAEAFFGQGTRLTVV.

CDR3 region: CASSAGGNTIYF. For the CDR3, the DNA is TGTGCCAGCTCAGCCGGTGGAAACACCATATATTTT. V and J are TRBV18 and TRBJ1-3; D is uncertain. The CDR3 has 12 residues. Germline lookup yields CDR1 KGHSH and CDR2 LQKENI. V was shortened by 5 bases and J by 3 bases, with 5 bases between the two germline ends.

The V call is TRBV15, the J call TRBJ2-7; no firm D call. Germline V gives CDR1 LNHNV, CDR2 YYDKDF (reference sequence). This CDR3 contains 14 residues. Between the trimmed V and J ends, which lost 0 bases and 1 base, there was a span of 7 bases. CDR3: CATSRDAFSYEQYF. The CDR3 nucleotides are TGTGCCACCAGCAGAGATGCCTTTTCCTACGAGCAGTACTTC.

The genes are TRBV6-5 and TRBJ1-6, with D unresolved. The germline CDR1 and CDR2 sequences are MNHEY and SVGAGI. The CDR3 has 14 residues. Trimming stripped 6 bases from V and 2 bases from J, with 8 bases between. The DNA of the CDR3 is TGTGCCAGCAGCTACGGGCCCTATAATTCACCCCTCCACTTT. Protein product: CASSYGPYNSPLHF.

This clone was seen a few times. The chain links TRBV7-2 to TRBJ1-1, with D tentatively TRBD1 (5 bases). V gave up 5 bases and J gave up 1 base, with 11 bases separating them. Germline-derived CDR1 and CDR2 are SGHTA and FQGNSA. The CDR3 spans 14 residues. The CDR3 DNA follows: TGTGCCAGCAGCCCTTTAACAGGGAACACTGAAGCTTTCTTT. Its translation: CASSPLTGNTEAFF.

The rearrangement uses TRBV15 and TRBJ2-5; D may be TRBD2 (6 bases). The CDR3 runs 15 residues. V dropped 5 bases and J dropped 2 bases, with 15 bases sitting between them. The germline V gene encodes CDR1 LNHNV and CDR2 YYDKDF (reference sequence). The CDR3 coding sequence is TGTGCCACCAGCGATCCCGGGACTGAACAAGAGACCCAGTACTTC. It encodes CATSDPGTEQETQYF.

Concerning this clone: The sample holds other DNA sequences that translate to the same CDR3. The chain links TRBV30 to TRBJ2-3; D gene unclear. CDR1 and CDR2 from the germline V gene are GTSNPN and SVGIG (reference sequence). V was clipped by 0 bases and J by 6 bases, with 4 bases between them. The length of the CDR3 is 11 residues. The CDR3, as DNA: TGTGCCTGGAGTGTACGGGATACGCAGTATTTT. Protein: CAWSVRDTQYF.

This clone was detected once. The chain joins TRBV19 to TRBJ2-3; D gene ambiguous. V was shortened by 6 bases and J by 11 bases, with 15 bases between the two germline ends. Germline CDR1 reads LNHDA; CDR2 reads SQIVND (reference sequence). The CDR3 totals 12 residues. The CDR3 reads CASSESPEKQYF. DNA for the CDR3: TGTGCCAGTAGCGAGAGCCCTGAGAAGCAGTATTTT.

The J gene is TRBJ2-5, the V gene TRBV7-9, with 8 bases matching TRBD2. This CDR3 is 13 amino acids long. V gave up 4 bases and J gave up 5 bases; unmatched junction bases: 3. Germline CDR1 reads SEHNR; CDR2 reads FQNEAQ (reference sequence). The CDR3 nucleotides are TGTGCCAGCAGCTCCGGACTAGCTGAGACCCAGTACTTC. Translating gives CASSSGLAETQYF.

This clone was seen just once. This rearrangement joins TRBV19 to TRBJ2-5, with D possibly TRBD1 on 5 matching bases. The CDR3 has 13 amino acids. V shed 6 bases and J shed 5 bases, with 13 bases lying between them. CDR1 and CDR2 from the germline V gene are LNHDA and SQIVND (reference sequence). CDR3 amino acids: CASRLEGAETQYF. CDR3 bases: TGTGCCAGTAGACTCGAAGGGGCCGAGACCCAGTACTTC.

V usage is TRBV12-5 and J usage is TRBJ2-5; possible D gene TRBD2, 6 bases. Germline V lookup: CDR1 LGHNT, CDR2 FRNRAP. V was clipped by 1 base and J by 1 base, with 10 bases between them. This CDR3 comprises 15 residues. The CDR3 sequence is CASGLAPGVQETQYF. Here the CDR3 DNA reads TGTGCTAGTGGTTTGGCCCCGGGGGTCCAAGAGACCCAGTACTTC.

The sample holds a few counts of this clone. The J gene is TRBJ2-1, the V gene TRBV7-2; 7 bases fit TRBD2. Germline V lookup: CDR1 SGHTA, CDR2 FQGNSA. The CDR3 totals 16 residues. J was trimmed by 4 bases and V by 5 bases; bases with no gene match: 11. CDR3 amino acids: CASSTRGGTKYNEQFF. The CDR3 coding sequence is TGTGCCAGCAGCACTAGGGGTGGGACTAAATACAATGAGCAGTTCTTC. The whole variable domain, remainder taken from reference TRBV7-2 and TRBJ2-1, is GAGVSQSPSNKVTEKGKDVELRCDPISGHTALYWYRQSLGQGLEFLIYFQGNSAPDKSGLPSDRFSAERTGGSVSTLTIQRTQQEDSAVYLCASSTRGGTKYNEQFFGPGTRLTVL.

J is TRBJ2-2 and V is TRBV4-3; tentatively, D is TRBD1 (7 bases). The CDR3 loop spans 15 amino acids. The V gene lost 0 bases and the J gene lost 4 bases, with 9 bases spanning the gap. Germline lookup yields CDR1 LGHNA and CDR2 YSLEER. The CDR3 protein is CASSQDRGATGELFF. The DNA for the CDR3 is TGCGCCAGCAGCCAAGACAGGGGGGCCACCGGGGAGCTGTTTTTT.

The chain employs TRBV11-2 and TRBJ1-1; no firm D call. This CDR3 has 12 amino acids. Germline V gene data show CDR1 as SGHAT and CDR2 as FQNNGV. Trimming removed 3 bases from V and 8 bases from J, with 10 bases in between. CDR3 coding DNA: TGTGCCAGCAGCTTGGCTCGGAGGGAAGCTTTCTTT. This sequence encodes CASSLARREAFF. The whole variable domain, filled in from reference TRBV11-2 and TRBJ1-1, reads EAGVAQSPRYKIIEKRQSVAFWCNPISGHATLYWYQQILGQGPKLLIQFQNNGVVDDSQLPKDRFSAERLKGVDSTLKIQPAKLEDSAVYLCASSLARREAFFGQGTRLTVV.

V is TRBV27 and J is TRBJ1-6, with 9 bases fitting TRBD1. The germline CDR1 and CDR2 sequences are MNHEY and SMNVEV (reference sequence). The J segment lost 5 bases and the V segment lost 4 bases, leaving 9 bases of the junction unmatched. This CDR3 contains 17 residues. CDR3 nucleotides: TGTGCCAGCAGTTCCACGTTACAGGGGGCTGATAATTCACCCCTCCACTTT. This encodes CASSSTLQGADNSPLHF.

This clone was recorded a few times. The CDR3 here is CASSLAPLADTQYF. CDR3 nucleotides: TGCGCCAGCAGCTTGGCCCCTTTGGCAGATACGCAGTATTTT. The rearrangement links TRBV5-1 to TRBJ2-3; D unclear. Trimming cost V 0 bases and J 4 bases, with 9 bases left between them. This CDR3 is 14 amino acids long. CDR1 and CDR2 from the germline V gene are SGHRS and YFSETQ.

This clone was recorded a few times. This sequence joins TRBV2 and TRBJ1-3, with D maybe TRBD1 (6 bases). The V and J ends lost 6 bases and 4 bases respectively, with 16 bases between them. CDR3 length: 15 residues. The germline V gene has CDR1 SNHLY and CDR2 FYNNEI. The CDR3 loop is CASRTVLGAGNTIYF. CDR3 nucleotides: TGTGCCAGCAGGACCGTGCTGGGGGCCGGAAACACCATATATTTT.

This sequence joins TRBV7-8 and TRBJ2-3; TRBD1 aligns across 9 bases. This CDR3 region has 19 residues. Trimming at V came to 4 bases and at J to 3 bases, leaving 17 bases not matched to a gene. Germline-derived CDR1 and CDR2 are SGHVS and FQNEAQ. CDR3 region: CASSSWGQGPINPTDTQYF. CDR3 coding DNA: TGTGCCAGCAGCTCGTGGGGACAGGGCCCCATCAACCCAACAGATACGCAGTATTTT.

The rearrangement joins TRBV2 to TRBJ2-7, with 8 bases lining up with TRBD2. V gave up 4 bases and J gave up 5 bases; unmatched junction bases: 1. The CDR3 is 12 amino acids. The V gene's germline CDR1 is SNHLY and CDR2 FYNNEI. CDR3 bases: TGTGCCAGCAGTGGGACTAGCAACGAGCAGTACTTC. Protein product: CASSGTSNEQYF.

The chain links TRBV4-3 to TRBJ1-2; D is unclear. Trimming cost V 5 bases and J 0 bases, with 7 bases left between them. From germline, CDR1 is LGHNA and CDR2 YSLEER. CDR3 length: 13 residues. Written as DNA, the CDR3 is TGCGCCAGCAGCGACTTGACTAACTATGGCTACACCTTC. Protein: CASSDLTNYGYTF.